This TCR beta chain is from a study of early T cells in non-severe SARS-CoV-2 infection. Study details: Sequencing was performed on bulk RNA from unsorted whole blood, leaving chains unpaired. Overall study findings and caveats: A preference for anti-spike CD8 responses marked VDJdb matching, which missed private and CD4 specificities.

Germline V gene data show CDR1 as ENHRY and CDR2 as SYGVKD. The V end lost 7 bases, the J end lost 0 bases, and 11 bases lay between the germline ends. The length of the CDR3 is 14 residues. Individual cDNA molecules carried attached unique molecular identifiers. TCRdb used MiXCR to reprocess the 5' RACE reads, holding one entry per CDR3 protein. The sample lists 85,000 to 100,000 distinct CDR3 sequences, around 17% seen once, with about 5% in the top ten. Regarding this clonotype: Antigen: not known.

The origin of this receptor is an adult who was a healthcare worker with PCR-confirmed SARS-CoV-2 infection or an uninfected control (not recorded which). The chain joins TRBV10-3 to TRBJ2-3; D is unclear. Sequenced material: whole blood, taken at baseline. The CDR3 DNA follows: TGTGCCATCACAACGGGCTCCAGCACAGATACGCAGTATTTT. Amino acid sequence: CAITTGSSTDTQYF.